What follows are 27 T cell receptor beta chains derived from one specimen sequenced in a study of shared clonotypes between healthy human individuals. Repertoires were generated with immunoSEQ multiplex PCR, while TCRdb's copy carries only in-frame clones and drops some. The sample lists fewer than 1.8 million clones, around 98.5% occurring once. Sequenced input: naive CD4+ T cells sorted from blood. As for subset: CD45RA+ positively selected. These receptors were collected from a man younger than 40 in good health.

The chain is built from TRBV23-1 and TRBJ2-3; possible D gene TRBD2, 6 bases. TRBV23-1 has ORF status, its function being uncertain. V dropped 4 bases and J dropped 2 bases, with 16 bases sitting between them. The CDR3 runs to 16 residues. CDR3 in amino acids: CASSPTSGVDTDTQYF. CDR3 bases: TGCGCCAGCAGTCCCACTTCGGGGGTGGACACAGATACGCAGTATTTT.

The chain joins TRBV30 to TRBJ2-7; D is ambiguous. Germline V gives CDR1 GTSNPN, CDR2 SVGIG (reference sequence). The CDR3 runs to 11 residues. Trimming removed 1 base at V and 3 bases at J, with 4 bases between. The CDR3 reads CAWSGYYEQYF. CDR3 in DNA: TGTGCCTGGAGTGGTTACTACGAGCAGTACTTC.

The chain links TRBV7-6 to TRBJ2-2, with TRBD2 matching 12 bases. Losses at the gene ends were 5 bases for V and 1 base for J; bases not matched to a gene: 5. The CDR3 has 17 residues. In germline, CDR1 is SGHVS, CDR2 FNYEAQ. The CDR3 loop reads CASSDSTSGGNTGELFF. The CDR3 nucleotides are TGTGCCAGCAGCGATTCGACTAGCGGGGGGAACACCGGGGAGCTGTTTTTT.

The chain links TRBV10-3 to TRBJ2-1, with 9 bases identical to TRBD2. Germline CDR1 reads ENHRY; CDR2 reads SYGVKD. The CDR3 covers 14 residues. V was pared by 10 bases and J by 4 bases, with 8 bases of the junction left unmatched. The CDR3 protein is CATTRTSEYNEQFF. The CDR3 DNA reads TGTGCCACTACTCGGACTAGCGAGTACAATGAGCAGTTCTTC.

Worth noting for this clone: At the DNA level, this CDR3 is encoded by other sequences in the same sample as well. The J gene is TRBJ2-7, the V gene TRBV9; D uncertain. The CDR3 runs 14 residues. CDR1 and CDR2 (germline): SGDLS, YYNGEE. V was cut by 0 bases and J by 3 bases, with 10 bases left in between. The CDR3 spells CASSVAGDNYEQYF. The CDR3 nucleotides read TGTGCCAGCAGCGTAGCTGGGGATAACTACGAGCAGTACTTC.

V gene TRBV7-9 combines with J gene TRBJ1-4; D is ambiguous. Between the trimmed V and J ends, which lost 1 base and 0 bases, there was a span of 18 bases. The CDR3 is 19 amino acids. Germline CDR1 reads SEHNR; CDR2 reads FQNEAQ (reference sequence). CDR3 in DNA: TGTGCCAGCAGCTTAGAATCGGCTGGATCCTGGACAACTAATGAAAAACTGTTTTTT. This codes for CASSLESAGSWTTNEKLFF.

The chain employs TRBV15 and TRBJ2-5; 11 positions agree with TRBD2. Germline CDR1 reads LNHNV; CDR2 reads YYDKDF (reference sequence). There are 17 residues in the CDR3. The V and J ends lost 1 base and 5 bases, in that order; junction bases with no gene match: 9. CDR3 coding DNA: TGTGCCACCAGCAGAGTGGCTAGCGGGAGGCGGTCGGAGACCCAGTACTTC. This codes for CATSRVASGRRSETQYF.

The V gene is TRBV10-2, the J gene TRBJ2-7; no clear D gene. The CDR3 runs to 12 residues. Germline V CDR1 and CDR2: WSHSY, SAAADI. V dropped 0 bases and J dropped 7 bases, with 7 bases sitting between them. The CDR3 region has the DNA TGCGCCAGCAGTGAGTCACGTTGGGAGCAGTACTTC. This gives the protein CASSESRWEQYF.

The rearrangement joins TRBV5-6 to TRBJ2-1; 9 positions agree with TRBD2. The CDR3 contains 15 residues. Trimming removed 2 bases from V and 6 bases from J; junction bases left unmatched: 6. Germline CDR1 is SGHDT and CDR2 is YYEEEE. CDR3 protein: CASSFWLAGLNEQFF. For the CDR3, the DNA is TGTGCCAGCAGCTTTTGGCTAGCGGGACTCAATGAGCAGTTCTTC.

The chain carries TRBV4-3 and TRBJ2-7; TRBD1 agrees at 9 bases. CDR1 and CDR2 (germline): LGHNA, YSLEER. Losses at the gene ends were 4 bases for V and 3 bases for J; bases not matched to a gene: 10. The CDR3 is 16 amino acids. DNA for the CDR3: TGCGCCAGCAGCCGAACCCCGGGACAGGGCCTCTACGAGCAGTACTTC. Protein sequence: CASSRTPGQGLYEQYF.

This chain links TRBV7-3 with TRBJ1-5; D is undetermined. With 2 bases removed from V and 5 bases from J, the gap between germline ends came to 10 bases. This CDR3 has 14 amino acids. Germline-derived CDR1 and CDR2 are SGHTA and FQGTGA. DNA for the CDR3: TGTGCCAGCAGCTTAGTACAGTGGGATCAGCCCCAGCATTTT. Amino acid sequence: CASSLVQWDQPQHF.

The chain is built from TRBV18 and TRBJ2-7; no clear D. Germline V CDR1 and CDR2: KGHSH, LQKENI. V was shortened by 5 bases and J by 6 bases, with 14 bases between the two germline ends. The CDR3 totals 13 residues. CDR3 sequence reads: CASSLGHRREQYF. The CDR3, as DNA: TGTGCCAGCTCATTAGGGCATCGGCGCGAGCAGTACTTC. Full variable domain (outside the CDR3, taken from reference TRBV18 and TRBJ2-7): NAGVMQNPRHLVRRRGQEARLRCSPMKGHSHVYWYRQLPEEGLKFMVYLQKENIIDESGMPKERFSAEFPKEGPSILRIQQVVRGDSAAYFCASSLGHRREQYFGPGTRLTVT.

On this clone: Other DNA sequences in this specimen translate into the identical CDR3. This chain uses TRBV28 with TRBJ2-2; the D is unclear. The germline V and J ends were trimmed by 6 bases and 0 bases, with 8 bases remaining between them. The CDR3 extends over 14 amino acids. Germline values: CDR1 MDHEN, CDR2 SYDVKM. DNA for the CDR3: TGTGCCAGCAGCTTACTGGCGAACACCGGGGAGCTGTTTTTT. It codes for CASSLLANTGELFF. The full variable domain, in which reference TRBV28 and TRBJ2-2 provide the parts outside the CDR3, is DVKVTQSSRYLVKRTGEKVFLECVQDMDHENMFWYRQDPGLGLRLIYFSYDVKMKEKGDIPEGYSVSREKKERFSLILESASTNQTSMYLCASSLLANTGELFFGEGSRLTVL.

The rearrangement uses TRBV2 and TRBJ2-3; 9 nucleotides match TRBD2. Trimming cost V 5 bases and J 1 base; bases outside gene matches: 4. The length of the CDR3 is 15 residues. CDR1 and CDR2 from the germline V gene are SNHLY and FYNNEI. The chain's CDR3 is CASSFKREGTDTQYF. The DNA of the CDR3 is TGTGCCAGCAGTTTTAAGCGGGAGGGCACAGATACGCAGTATTTT.

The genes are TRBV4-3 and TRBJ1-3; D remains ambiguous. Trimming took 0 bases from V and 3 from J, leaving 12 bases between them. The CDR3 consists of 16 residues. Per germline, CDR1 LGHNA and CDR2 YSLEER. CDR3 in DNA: TGCGCCAGCAGCCAAGATCTAGGAGGTCTTGGAAACACCATATATTTT. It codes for CASSQDLGGLGNTIYF.

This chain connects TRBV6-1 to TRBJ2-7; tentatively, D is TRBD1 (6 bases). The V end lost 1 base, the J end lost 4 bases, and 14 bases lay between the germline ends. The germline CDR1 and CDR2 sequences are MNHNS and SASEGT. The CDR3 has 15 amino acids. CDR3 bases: TGTGCCAGCAGTGAAGTTTTGGCGCAGGGGTACGAGCAGTACTTC. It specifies CASSEVLAQGYEQYF.

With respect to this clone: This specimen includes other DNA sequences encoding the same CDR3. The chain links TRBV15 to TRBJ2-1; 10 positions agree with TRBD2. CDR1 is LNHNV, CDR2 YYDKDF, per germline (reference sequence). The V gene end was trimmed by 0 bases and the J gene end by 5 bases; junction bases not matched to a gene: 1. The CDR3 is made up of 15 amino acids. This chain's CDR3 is CATSRDLAGDNEQFF. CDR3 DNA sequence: TGTGCCACCAGCAGAGACCTAGCGGGAGACAATGAGCAGTTCTTC.

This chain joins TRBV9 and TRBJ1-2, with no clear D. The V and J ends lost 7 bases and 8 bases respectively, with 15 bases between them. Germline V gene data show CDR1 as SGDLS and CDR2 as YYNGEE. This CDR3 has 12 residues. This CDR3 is CASSGISGGYTF. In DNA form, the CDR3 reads TGTGCCAGCTCGGGGATATCCGGGGGCTACACCTTC.

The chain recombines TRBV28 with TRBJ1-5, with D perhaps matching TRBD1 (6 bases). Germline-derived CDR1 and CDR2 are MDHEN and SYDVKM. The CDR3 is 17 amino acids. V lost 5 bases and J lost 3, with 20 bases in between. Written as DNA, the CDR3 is TGTGCCAGCAGTACAAAAAGGCCCGGGGGCCTCAATCAGCCCCAGCATTTT. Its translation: CASSTKRPGGLNQPQHF. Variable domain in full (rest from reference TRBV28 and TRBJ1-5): DVKVTQSSRYLVKRTGEKVFLECVQDMDHENMFWYRQDPGLGLRLIYFSYDVKMKEKGDIPEGYSVSREKKERFSLILESASTNQTSMYLCASSTKRPGGLNQPQHFGDGTRLSIL.

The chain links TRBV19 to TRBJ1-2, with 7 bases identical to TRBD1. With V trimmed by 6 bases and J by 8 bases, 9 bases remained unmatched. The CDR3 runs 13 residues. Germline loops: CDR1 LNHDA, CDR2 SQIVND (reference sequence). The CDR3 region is CASRNDRVQGYTF. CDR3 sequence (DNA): TGTGCCAGTAGGAATGACAGGGTTCAAGGCTACACCTTC.

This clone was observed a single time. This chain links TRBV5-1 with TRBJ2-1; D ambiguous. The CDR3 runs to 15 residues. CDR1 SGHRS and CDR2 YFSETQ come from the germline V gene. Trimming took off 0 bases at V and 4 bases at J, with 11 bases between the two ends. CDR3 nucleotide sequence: TGCGCCAGCAGCTTGGTGGCTGGCCGGTACAATGAGCAGTTCTTC. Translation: CASSLVAGRYNEQFF.

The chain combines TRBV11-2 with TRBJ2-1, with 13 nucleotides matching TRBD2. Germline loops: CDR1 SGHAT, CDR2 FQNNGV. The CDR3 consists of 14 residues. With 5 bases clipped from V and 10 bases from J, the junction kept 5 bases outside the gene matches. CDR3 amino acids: CASSGTSGKAEQFF. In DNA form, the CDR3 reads TGTGCCAGCAGCGGGACTAGCGGGAAGGCGGAGCAGTTCTTC.

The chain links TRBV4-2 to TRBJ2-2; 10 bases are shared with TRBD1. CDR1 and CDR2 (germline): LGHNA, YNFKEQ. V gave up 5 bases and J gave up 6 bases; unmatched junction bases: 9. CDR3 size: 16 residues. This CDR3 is CASSRGGTGDAGELFF. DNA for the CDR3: TGTGCCAGCAGCAGGGGAGGGACAGGGGACGCCGGGGAGCTGTTTTTT.

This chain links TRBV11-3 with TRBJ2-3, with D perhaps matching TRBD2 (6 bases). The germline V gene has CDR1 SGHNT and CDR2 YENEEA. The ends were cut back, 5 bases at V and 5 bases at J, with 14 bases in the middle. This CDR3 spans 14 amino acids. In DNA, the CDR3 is TGTGCCAGCAGCCCGGGAGAACTTGGAGATACGCAGTATTTT. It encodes CASSPGELGDTQYF.

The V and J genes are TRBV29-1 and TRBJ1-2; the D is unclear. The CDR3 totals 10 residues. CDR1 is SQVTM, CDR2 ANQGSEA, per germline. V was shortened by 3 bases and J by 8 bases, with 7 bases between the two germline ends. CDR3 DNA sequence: TGCAGCGTTGACCTCGGGGGCTACACCTTC. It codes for CSVDLGGYTF. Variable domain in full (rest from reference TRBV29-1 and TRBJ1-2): SAVISQKPSRDICQRGTSLTIQCQVDSQVTMMFWYRQQPGQSLTLIATANQGSEATYESGFVIDKFPISRPNLTFSTLTVSNMSPEDSSIYLCSVDLGGYTFGSGTRLTVV.

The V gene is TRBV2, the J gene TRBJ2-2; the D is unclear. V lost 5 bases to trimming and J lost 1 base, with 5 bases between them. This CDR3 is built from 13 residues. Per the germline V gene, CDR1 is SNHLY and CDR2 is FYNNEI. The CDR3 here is CASSWENTGELFF. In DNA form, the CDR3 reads TGTGCCAGCAGTTGGGAGAACACCGGGGAGCTGTTTTTT.

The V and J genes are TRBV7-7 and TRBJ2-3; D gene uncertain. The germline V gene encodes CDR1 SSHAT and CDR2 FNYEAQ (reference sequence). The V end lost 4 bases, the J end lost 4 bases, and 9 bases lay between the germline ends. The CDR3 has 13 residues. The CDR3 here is CASSSRDSDTQYF. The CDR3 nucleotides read TGTGCCAGCAGCTCCCGAGACTCAGATACGCAGTATTTT.